The 18 T cell receptor beta chains below all came from one sample that was sequenced in a study of blood T cell repertoires in COVID-19. Only in-frame clones appear in the TCRdb table, and some are missing; sequencing was by immunoSEQ multiplex PCR. The repertoire has about 190,000 clones, about 86% of them found once; the top ten carry over 13%. The sequenced material came from peripheral blood. The receptors were gathered from a man aged 25 to 40 with active or convalescent COVID-19.

V and J are TRBV9 and TRBJ1-2; TRBD1 matches 7 bases. The CDR3 runs 15 residues. The ends lost 3 bases at V and 4 bases at J; junction bases unmatched: 9. Germline V gene data show CDR1 as SGDLS and CDR2 as YYNGEE. CDR3 nucleotide sequence: TGTGCCAGCAGCGCCCGGGACAGCACAACCTATGGCTACACCTTC. Protein: CASSARDSTTYGYTF.

The chain is built from TRBV12-3 or TRBV12-4 and TRBJ2-7, with TRBD1 matching 7 bases. V trimming: 4 bases; J trimming: 6 bases; junction bases outside the gene matches: 6. This CDR3 is built from 13 residues. The CDR3 spells CASSYSPGGEQYV. CDR3 DNA sequence: TGTGCCAGCAGTTATAGTCCAGGGGGCGAGCAGTACGTC.

The rearrangement joins TRBV3-1 (or the pseudogene TRBV3-2) to TRBJ1-5; the D gene is possibly TRBD1 (5 bases). Per the germline V gene, CDR1 is LGHDT and CDR2 is YNNKEL (reference sequence). Trimming shortened V by 1 base and J by 4 bases, and 20 bases separated the two germline ends. This CDR3 spans 18 amino acids. The CDR3 sequence is CASSQGDPARGRNQPQHF. In DNA, the CDR3 is TGTGCCAGCAGCCAAGGGGACCCCGCGCGGGGCCGAAATCAGCCCCAGCATTTT.

This rearrangement joins TRBV3-1 (or the pseudogene TRBV3-2) to TRBJ2-1, with D tentatively TRBD1 (5 bases). Germline lookup yields CDR1 LGHDT and CDR2 YNNKEL (reference sequence). The CDR3 length is 12 residues. V lost 4 bases and J lost 9, with 10 bases in between. The CDR3 DNA is TGTGCCAGCAGCCCAACAGGACCTGAGCAGTTCTTC. Translated, it gives CASSPTGPEQFF.

This chain links TRBV6-4 with TRBJ2-1; 13 positions agree with TRBD2. The junction had 6 bases not matched to a gene; V was cut back by 6 bases and J by 7 bases. CDR3 length equals 15 residues. Germline CDR1 and CDR2: MRHNA and SNTAGT. The CDR3: CASSPTSGGGNEQFF. CDR3 sequence (DNA): TGTGCCAGCAGCCCTACTAGCGGGGGGGGAAATGAGCAGTTCTTC.

The gene calls are TRBV28 and TRBJ1-2, with 7 bases matching TRBD1. From germline, CDR1 is MDHEN and CDR2 SYDVKM. The CDR3 has 11 residues. Trimming removed 8 bases from V and 10 bases from J; junction bases left unmatched: 7. The CDR3 sequence is CASQDRQVYTF. For the CDR3, the DNA is TGTGCCAGCCAGGACAGGCAAGTCTACACCTTC.

The V gene is TRBV9, the J gene TRBJ1-6; D is ambiguous. This CDR3 comprises 12 residues. Trimming took 1 base from V and 8 from J, leaving 4 bases between them. Germline loops: CDR1 SGDLS, CDR2 YYNGEE. The CDR3 here is CASSVIDSPLHF. Here the CDR3 DNA reads TGTGCCAGCAGCGTAATCGATTCACCCCTCCACTTT.

About this clone: Germline is not matched at one junction end, which may reflect a read error. The genes are TRBV7-2 and TRBJ2-1; D is possibly TRBD2 (6 bases). The germline CDR1 and CDR2 sequences are SGHTA and FQGNSA. There are 11 residues in the CDR3. The CDR3 sequence is CASSDTGLLIF. DNA for the CDR3: TGTGCCAGCAGCGACACGGGACTCCTTATCTTC. The full variable domain, rest sourced from reference TRBV7-2 and TRBJ2-1, is GAGVSQSPSNKVTEKGKDVELRCDPISGHTALYWYRQSLGQGLEFLIYFQGNSAPDKSGLPSDRFSAERTGGSVSTLTIQRTQQEDSAVYLCASSDTGLLIFGPGTRLTVL.

The rearrangement joins TRBV7-9 to TRBJ2-3; TRBD2 agrees at 10 bases. The germline V gene encodes CDR1 SEHNR and CDR2 FQNEAQ (reference sequence). The trim removed 8 bases at V and 6 bases at J, leaving 8 bases unmatched. The CDR3 has 14 amino acids. DNA for the CDR3: TGTGCCAGCCGGGGACTAGCGAGCGGGGATACGCAGTATTTT. As protein: CASRGLASGDTQYF.

The chain combines TRBV7-2 with TRBJ1-2; TRBD1 aligns across 8 bases. This CDR3 contains 16 residues. Germline V lookup: CDR1 SGHTA, CDR2 FQGNSA. The V and J ends lost 5 bases and 3 bases, in that order; junction bases with no gene match: 11. CDR3 in amino acids: CASSIRPGGSYYGYTF. The CDR3, as DNA: TGTGCCAGCAGCATCCGCCCAGGGGGCTCGTACTATGGCTACACCTTC.

V is TRBV30 and J is TRBJ1-5; the D gene is possibly TRBD1 (5 bases). Trimming left V 3 bases short and J 4 bases short, with 10 bases between. The CDR3 totals 13 residues. The germline V gene encodes CDR1 GTSNPN and CDR2 SVGIG (reference sequence). The CDR3 sequence is CAWSDRKNQPQHF. Here the CDR3 DNA reads TGTGCCTGGAGCGACAGAAAAAATCAGCCCCAGCATTTT.

The gene calls are TRBV6-2 or TRBV6-3 and TRBJ2-3; no clear D. The CDR3 runs to 14 residues. CDR1 and CDR2 from the germline V gene are MNHEY and SVGEGT. Trimming pared 4 bases from V and 10 bases from J, leaving 18 bases between. This CDR3 is CASSSLRVGSSQYF. CDR3 sequence (DNA): TGTGCCAGCAGTTCCCTGCGCGTCGGGTCGTCGCAGTATTTT.

CDR3 protein: CASSIPRAPYEQYF. For the CDR3, the DNA is TGTGCCAGTAGTATCCCGCGGGCCCCCTACGAGCAGTACTTC. The chain couples TRBV19 to TRBJ2-7; possibly TRBD2 for D (5 bases). In germline, CDR1 is LNHDA, CDR2 SQIVND (reference sequence). The CDR3 contains 14 residues. V lost 3 bases to trimming and J lost 2 bases, with 11 bases between them.

V is TRBV4-2 and J is TRBJ1-6; 7 bases map to TRBD1. J was trimmed by 8 bases and V by 1 base; bases with no gene match: 5. Germline V CDR1 and CDR2: LGHNA, YNFKEQ. The CDR3 totals 15 residues. The CDR3 DNA sequence: TGTGCCAGCAGCCAAGGTGGCAGGGGGGATTCACCCCTCCACTTT. Translation: CASSQGGRGDSPLHF.

The chain employs TRBV7-9 and TRBJ2-1; possibly TRBD2 for D (6 bases). This CDR3 has 15 amino acids. Germline-derived CDR1 and CDR2 are SEHNR and FQNEAQ (reference sequence). V shed 3 bases and J shed 8 bases, with 17 bases lying between them. The CDR3 protein is CASSLISGRTDEQFF. The CDR3 DNA reads TGTGCCAGCAGCTTGATTAGCGGCCGGACGGATGAGCAGTTCTTC.

This chain uses TRBV19 with TRBJ1-2, with a possible D match to TRBD1 (6 bases). Looked up from germline, CDR1 is LNHDA and CDR2 is SQIVND (reference sequence). V was shortened by 4 bases and J by 4 bases, with 16 bases between the two germline ends. The CDR3 spans 15 residues. The CDR3 coding sequence is TGTGCCAGTAGTAGAAAGCAGGGGCAACGCTATGGCTACACCTTC. This gives the protein CASSRKQGQRYGYTF.

V is TRBV9 and J is TRBJ2-3; possibly TRBD2 for D (5 bases). V was clipped by 3 bases and J by 0 bases, with 14 bases between them. The germline V gene has CDR1 SGDLS and CDR2 YYNGEE. The CDR3 loop spans 16 amino acids. Written as DNA, the CDR3 is TGTGCCAGCAGCGCCCGTTCTGGCGGGAGCACAGATACGCAGTATTTT. Translating gives CASSARSGGSTDTQYF.

This chain connects TRBV15 to TRBJ1-1, with D hard to call. Germline V gene sequence: CDR1 LNHNV, CDR2 YYDKDF (reference sequence). Trimming took 6 bases from V and 6 from J, leaving 11 bases between them. The CDR3 runs to 12 residues. CDR3 loop: CATRSGEAEAFF. Here the CDR3 DNA reads TGTGCCACCAGGAGCGGGGAGGCTGAAGCTTTCTTT.